Following are 19 T cell receptor beta chains from one sample sequenced in a study of blood T cell repertoires in COVID-19. Sequencing was performed with immunoSEQ multiplex PCR; in TCRdb, only in-frame clones are kept and a portion is missing. The sample yields 250,000 to 350,000 clones, 80% to 90% seen once. Sequenced: peripheral blood. Every receptor here comes from a woman in her 50s who had recovered from COVID-19.

The chain is built from TRBV5-6 and TRBJ1-3; D is uncertain. In germline, CDR1 is SGHDT, CDR2 YYEEEE. The V gene lost 0 bases and the J gene lost 4 bases, with 5 bases spanning the gap. The CDR3 consists of 13 residues. This chain's CDR3 is CASSLDRGNTIYF. The CDR3 DNA is TGTGCCAGCAGCTTGGACAGAGGAAACACCATATATTTT.

V and J are TRBV7-2 and TRBJ1-1; no clear D gene. CDR3 length equals 14 residues. The germline gives CDR1 SGHTA, CDR2 FQGNSA. V shed 1 base and J shed 5 bases, with 11 bases lying between them. The CDR3 DNA reads TGTGCCAGCAGCTTAGTTGCCCCCCGGACTGAAGCTTTCTTT. Translating it yields CASSLVAPRTEAFF.

This clone was detected once. The chain has TRBV18 and TRBJ2-1; D may be TRBD2 (5 bases). This CDR3 region has 15 residues. Deletions cut 2 bases from V and 5 bases from J, with 13 bases between. Germline V gives CDR1 KGHSH, CDR2 LQKENI. This CDR3 reads CASSPASRANNEQFF. CDR3 DNA: TGTGCCAGCTCACCAGCGTCGAGGGCAAACAATGAGCAGTTCTTC.

In its sample, this clone was seen once. DNA of the CDR3: TGTGCCAGCAGCAAATCCCAGGGGGTTGGTGGCTACACCTTC. Translation gives CASSKSQGVGGYTF. The chain combines TRBV13 with TRBJ1-2; 7 positions agree with TRBD1. CDR1 PRHDT and CDR2 FYEKMQ come from the germline V gene (reference sequence). V was clipped by 5 bases and J by 7 bases; unmatched bases: 10. CDR3 length equals 14 residues.

This sequence joins TRBV5-4 and TRBJ1-1; weak D call: TRBD1 (5 bases). The germline V and J ends were trimmed by 4 bases and 5 bases, with 21 bases remaining between them. Germline CDR1 SGHNT, CDR2 YYREEE (reference sequence). CDR3 length: 16 amino acids. This CDR3 reads CASSRGAGMVWTEAFF. The CDR3 coding sequence is TGTGCCAGCAGCAGGGGCGCAGGGATGGTGTGGACTGAAGCTTTCTTT.

As concerns this clone: Other nucleotide sequences from this sample produce the same CDR3. The gene calls are TRBV5-6 and TRBJ2-3, with D possibly matching TRBD1 (6 bases). CDR1 is SGHDT and CDR2 is YYEEEE in the germline V gene. V lost 4 bases and J 0 bases, leaving 9 bases between the germline ends. The CDR3 loop spans 14 amino acids. CDR3 region: CASSLGTSTDTQYF. Written as DNA, the CDR3 is TGTGCCAGCAGCCTCGGGACAAGCACAGATACGCAGTATTTT.

The CDR3 sequence is CASRESLAGGPQYF. The CDR3 DNA sequence: TGTGCCAGCAGAGAGTCTCTAGCGGGAGGGCCACAGTACTTC. The chain carries TRBV2 and TRBJ2-7, with 12 bases matching TRBD2. The J segment lost 10 bases and the V segment lost 6 bases, leaving 10 bases of the junction unmatched. Germline V CDR1 and CDR2: SNHLY, FYNNEI. There are 14 residues in the CDR3.

The rearrangement links TRBV18 to TRBJ2-7; possibly TRBD2 for D (6 bases). This CDR3 is built from 15 residues. V was trimmed by 3 bases and J by 1 base, leaving 13 bases between them. Germline CDR1 reads KGHSH; CDR2 reads LQKENI. The CDR3 loop is CASSPSGTLSYEQYF. The DNA of the CDR3 is TGTGCCAGCTCACCCTCCGGGACTCTTTCCTACGAGCAGTACTTC. Full variable domain (missing parts from reference TRBV18 and TRBJ2-7): NAGVMQNPRHLVRRRGQEARLRCSPMKGHSHVYWYRQLPEEGLKFMVYLQKENIIDESGMPKERFSAEFPKEGPSILRIQQVVRGDSAAYFCASSPSGTLSYEQYFGPGTRLTVT.

A single count supports this clone. This sequence joins TRBV5-4 and TRBJ2-1; 8 bases are a match to TRBD2. V lost 2 bases to trimming and J lost 6 bases; unmatched junction nucleotides: 4. The CDR3 runs 14 residues. Germline loops: CDR1 SGHNT, CDR2 YYREEE (reference sequence). For the CDR3, the DNA is TGTGCCAGCAGCTTACCGAGCGGGAGCAATGAGCAGTTCTTC. Its protein is CASSLPSGSNEQFF.

V and J are TRBV7-9 and TRBJ2-7; TRBD1 aligns across 8 bases. Germline trimming cut 5 bases from V and 4 bases from J; bases unmatched to any gene: 16. CDR3 length: 17 residues. The germline gives CDR1 SEHNR, CDR2 FQNEAQ (reference sequence). CDR3 region: CASSGPRGWQGAYEQYF. DNA for the CDR3: TGTGCCAGCAGCGGACCGCGTGGGTGGCAGGGGGCTTACGAGCAGTACTTC.

The chain is built from TRBV7-3 and TRBJ2-1, with D tentatively TRBD2 (6 bases). In germline, CDR1 is SGHTA, CDR2 FQGTGA. The V end lost 5 bases, the J end lost 8 bases, and 10 bases lay between the germline ends. This CDR3 contains 12 residues. CDR3 sequence (DNA): TGTGCCAGCAGCCAGACTAGGGATGAGCAGTTCTTC. Residues: CASSQTRDEQFF. Full variable domain (rest looked up from reference TRBV7-3 and TRBJ2-1): GAGVSQTPSNKVTEKGKYVELRCDPISGHTALYWYRQSLGQGPEFLIYFQGTGAADDSGLPNDRFFAVRPEGSVSTLKIQRTERGDSAVYLCASSQTRDEQFFGPGTRLTVL.

This chain uses TRBV9 with TRBJ2-5; TRBD2 agrees at 7 bases. V lost 3 bases to trimming and J lost 8 bases; unmatched junction nucleotides: 13. There are 15 residues in the CDR3. CDR1 SGDLS and CDR2 YYNGEE come from the germline V gene. The CDR3 sequence is CASSAESAGGGTQYF. The CDR3 coding sequence is TGTGCCAGCAGCGCCGAATCAGCGGGCGGGGGAACCCAGTACTTC.

The sample holds a few counts of this clone. J is TRBJ1-5 and V is TRBV28; 8 bases fit TRBD1. The CDR3 covers 17 residues. The germline gives CDR1 MDHEN, CDR2 SYDVKM. V gave up 8 bases and J gave up 7 bases; unmatched junction bases: 19. CDR3 nucleotides: TGTGCCAGCTCACCCTGGCAGGGGGCTAAACCCGTACAGCCCCAGCATTTT. Translation gives CASSPWQGAKPVQPQHF. The full variable domain, completed using reference TRBV28 and TRBJ1-5, is DVKVTQSSRYLVKRTGEKVFLECVQDMDHENMFWYRQDPGLGLRLIYFSYDVKMKEKGDIPEGYSVSREKKERFSLILESASTNQTSMYLCASSPWQGAKPVQPQHFGDGTRLSIL.

The CDR3 sequence: CASSGTGGYHGYTF. Written as DNA, the CDR3 is TGTGCCAGCAGTGGGACAGGGGGCTATCATGGCTACACCTTC. V gene TRBV6-2 or TRBV6-3 combines with J gene TRBJ1-2; 12 nucleotides align to TRBD1. The V gene end was trimmed by 5 bases and the J gene end by 6 bases; junction bases not matched to a gene: 4. The CDR3 has 14 residues. Per the germline V gene, CDR1 is MNHEY and CDR2 is SVGEGT.

The chain has TRBV5-8 and TRBJ2-5; 9 bases map to TRBD1. Germline V lookup: CDR1 SGHTS, CDR2 YDEGEE. The J segment lost 1 base and the V segment lost 4 bases, leaving 5 bases of the junction unmatched. CDR3 size: 15 residues. The CDR3 DNA follows: TGTGCCAGCAGCGCCGGGACAGGGCTCCAAGAGACCCAGTACTTC. Translation: CASSAGTGLQETQYF.

The CDR3 DNA follows: TGTGCCAGCAGTCGGGCCGTGGTGGGAGGATCCACAGATACGCAGTATTTT. Translating it yields CASSRAVVGGSTDTQYF. The J gene is TRBJ2-3, the V gene TRBV6-6, with D possibly TRBD2 on 6 matching bases. CDR1 and CDR2 from the germline V gene are MNHNY and SVGAGI (reference sequence). The length of the CDR3 is 17 residues. The V end lost 5 bases, the J end lost 2 bases, and 20 bases lay between the germline ends.

This sequence joins TRBV19 and TRBJ1-1; 8 positions agree with TRBD1. CDR3 length: 14 residues. Germline trimming cut 9 bases from V and 0 bases from J; bases unmatched to any gene: 6. Germline assignment: CDR1 LNHDA and CDR2 SQIVND (reference sequence). CDR3 protein: CASRRTGLNTEAFF. The CDR3 bases are TGTGCCAGCAGGAGGACAGGGTTGAACACTGAAGCTTTCTTT.

This clone appeared once. V gene TRBV27 combines with J gene TRBJ2-4; 9 bases are a match to TRBD1. With V trimmed by 6 bases and J by 10 bases, 4 bases remained unmatched. CDR1 MNHEY and CDR2 SMNVEV come from the germline V gene (reference sequence). The length of the CDR3 is 12 residues. The CDR3 nucleotides are TGTGCCAGCAGAACAGGGGGCTTGATTCAGTACTTC. Its protein is CASRTGGLIQYF.

The V gene is TRBV13, the J gene TRBJ2-1; D perhaps matches TRBD1 (6 bases). This CDR3 is built from 14 residues. Deletions cut 5 bases from V and 2 bases from J, with 10 bases between. The germline V gene has CDR1 PRHDT and CDR2 FYEKMQ (reference sequence). The CDR3 DNA reads as TGTGCCAGCAGCCCAAGGACAGCCTACAATGAGCAGTTCTTC. The encoded protein is CASSPRTAYNEQFF.